This T cell receptor (beta chain) was captured in a study of Ad26.COV2.S vaccination and SARS-CoV-2 variants. Study at large: The Ad26.COV2.S arm of the COV1001 trial was where the donor was placed. General study results and limits: Those who received vaccine or placebo ended up with similar non-spike TCR breadth. Assessments of TCR breadth and depth may have underestimated the total T cell responses.

V lost 3 bases to trimming and J lost 4 bases; unmatched junction nucleotides: 6. Germline V lookup: CDR1 LGHNA, CDR2 YNFKEQ. The CDR3 is 14 residues long. Treatment denoted: roughly 19 received Ad26.COV2.S at low or high dose, single or two shots; about 5 received placebo; per-sample allocation not given. Sample collection was performed on day 63 after the first vaccine or placebo injection. It was an adult aged 18-55 years in Boston who was the donor. As to this clone: Its antigen is unknown. At the DNA level, this CDR3 is encoded by other sequences in the same sample as well.

Sequenced by immunoSEQ multiplex PCR; TCRdb stores in-frame clones only, minus some. The sample holds roughly 700,000 clones, 89% seen once. The source was peripheral blood, collected in a trial of Ad26.COV2.S vaccine versus placebo. The genes are TRBV4-2 and TRBJ2-7; 7 positions match TRBD2. This receptor was obtained from a person aged 18-65 years who received the Ad26.COV2.S COVID-19 vaccine or a placebo. CDR3 sequence reads: CASSQGGGTYEQYF. The CDR3 coding sequence is TGTGCCAGCAGCCAGGGGGGAGGGACTTACGAGCAGTACTTC.